This T cell receptor (beta chain) was observed in a study of molecular identifiers for immune sequencing clone quantification. Findings and limits, study-wide: The share of molecules held by clones above 20 RNA copies was over 99% in effector cells and under 1% in naive cells.

Naive CD8 T cells were FACS-sorted by CD8+CD4-CCR7+CD45RA+ markers. TCRdb redid the calling of the PCR reads with MiXCR, one entry per CDR3 protein. The sample holds 250,000 to 350,000 distinct CDR3 sequences, roughly 23% seen once. Germline V CDR1 and CDR2: SGHAT, FQNNGV. The CDR3 runs 15 residues. There are a few counts of this clonotype. Its antigen is currently unknown. This sequence may be a read error, since a much larger clone differs from it by one base. The sequencing input was naive CD8+ T cells from blood, with Jurkat cell RNA spiked in. Subset indicated: FACS-sorted CD8+CD4-CCR7+CD45RA+ naive T cells. The clonotype originates from a human donor in good health. Some libraries in this study had Jurkat cell RNA spiked in. The chain is built from TRBV11-2 and TRBJ2-1, with D possibly matching TRBD2 (6 bases). The CDR3 loop is CVSSLVGGSYNEQFF. In DNA, the CDR3 is TGTGTCAGCAGCTTAGTCGGGGGATCCTACAATGAGCAGTTCTTC.